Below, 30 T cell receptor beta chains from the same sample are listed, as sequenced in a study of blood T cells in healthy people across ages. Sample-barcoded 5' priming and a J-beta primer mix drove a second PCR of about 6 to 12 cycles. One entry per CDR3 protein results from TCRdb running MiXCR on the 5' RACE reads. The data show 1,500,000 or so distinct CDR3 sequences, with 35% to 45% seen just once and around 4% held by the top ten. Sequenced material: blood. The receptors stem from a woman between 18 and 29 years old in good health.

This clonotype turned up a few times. The chain's CDR3 is CASSYLLGNEQFF. CDR3 nucleotides: TGTGCCAGCAGTTACTTGCTTGGCAATGAGCAGTTCTTC. The chain employs TRBV6-6 and TRBJ2-1; unclear D gene. Germline CDR1 reads MNHNY; CDR2 reads SVGAGI (reference sequence). V was shortened by 1 base and J by 6 bases, with 7 bases between the two germline ends. CDR3 length equals 13 residues.

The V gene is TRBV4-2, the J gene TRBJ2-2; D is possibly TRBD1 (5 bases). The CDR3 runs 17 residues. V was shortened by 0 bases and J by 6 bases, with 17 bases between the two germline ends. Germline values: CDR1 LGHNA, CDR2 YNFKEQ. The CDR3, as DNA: TGTGCCAGCAGCCAAGATCCGCCCCAGGGTGAGGCCGGGGAGCTGTTTTTT. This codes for CASSQDPPQGEAGELFF.

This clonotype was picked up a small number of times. The CDR3: CASSLVSNREFQYF. The CDR3, as DNA: TGTGCCAGCAGCTTAGTGTCGAATCGGGAGTTCCAGTATTTT. The V call is TRBV7-2, the J call TRBJ2-3; tentatively, D is TRBD2 (6 bases). The CDR3 is 14 residues long. V was shortened by 1 base and J by 12 bases, with 17 bases between the two germline ends. From germline, CDR1 is SGHTA and CDR2 FQGNSA.

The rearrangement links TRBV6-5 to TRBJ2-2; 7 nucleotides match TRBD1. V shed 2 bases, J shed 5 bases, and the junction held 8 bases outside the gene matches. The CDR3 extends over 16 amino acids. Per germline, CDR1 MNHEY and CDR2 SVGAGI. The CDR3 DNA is TGTGCCAGCAGTTACCAGACAGGGTTAGGTACCGGGGAGCTGTTTTTT. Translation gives CASSYQTGLGTGELFF.

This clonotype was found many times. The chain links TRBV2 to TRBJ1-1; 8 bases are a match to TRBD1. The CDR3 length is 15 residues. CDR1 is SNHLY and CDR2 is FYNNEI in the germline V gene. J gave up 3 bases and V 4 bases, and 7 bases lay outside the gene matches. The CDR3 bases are TGTGCCAGCAGTGGGACAGGGTACGGGTACACTGAAGCTTTCTTT. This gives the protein CASSGTGYGYTEAFF.

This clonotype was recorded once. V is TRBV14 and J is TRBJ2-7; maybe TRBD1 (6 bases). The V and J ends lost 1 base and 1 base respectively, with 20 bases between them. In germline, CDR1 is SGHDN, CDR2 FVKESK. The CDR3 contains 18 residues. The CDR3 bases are TGTGCCAGCAGCCAAGTGGCCACAGGGAGCTTTGCGTCCTACGAGCAGTACTTC. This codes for CASSQVATGSFASYEQYF.

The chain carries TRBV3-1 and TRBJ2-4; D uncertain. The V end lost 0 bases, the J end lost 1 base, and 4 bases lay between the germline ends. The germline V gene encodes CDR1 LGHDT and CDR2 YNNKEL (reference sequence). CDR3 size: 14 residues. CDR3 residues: CASSQDGAKNIQYF. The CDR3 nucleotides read TGTGCCAGCAGCCAAGACGGGGCCAAAAACATTCAGTACTTC.

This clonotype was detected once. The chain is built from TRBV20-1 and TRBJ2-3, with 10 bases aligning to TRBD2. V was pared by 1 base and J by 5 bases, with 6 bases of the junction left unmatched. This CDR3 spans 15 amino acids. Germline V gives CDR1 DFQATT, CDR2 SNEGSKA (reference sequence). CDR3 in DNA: TGCAGTGCTAGAGGGGAGCGGGGGGGCCAAGATACGCAGTATTTT. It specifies CSARGERGGQDTQYF.

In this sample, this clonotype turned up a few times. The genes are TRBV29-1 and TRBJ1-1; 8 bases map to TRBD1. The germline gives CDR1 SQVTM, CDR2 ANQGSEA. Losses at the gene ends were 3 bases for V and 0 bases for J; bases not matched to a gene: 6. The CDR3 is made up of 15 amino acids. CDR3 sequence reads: CSVDPRQGMNTEAFF. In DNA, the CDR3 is TGCAGCGTTGACCCGAGACAGGGGATGAACACTGAAGCTTTCTTT.

The CDR3 here is CASSDQGGYDGYTF. CDR3 nucleotide sequence: TGTGCCAGCAGTGACCAAGGGGGTTATGATGGCTACACCTTC. V and J are TRBV25-1 and TRBJ1-2; D might be TRBD1 (6 bases). Deletions cut 3 bases from V and 6 bases from J, with 14 bases between. CDR1 is MGHDK and CDR2 is SYGVNS in the germline V gene. This CDR3 is 14 amino acids long.

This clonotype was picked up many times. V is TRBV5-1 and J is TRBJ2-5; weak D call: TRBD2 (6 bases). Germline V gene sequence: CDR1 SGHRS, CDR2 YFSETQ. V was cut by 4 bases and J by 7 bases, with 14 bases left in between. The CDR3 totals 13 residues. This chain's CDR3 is CASSVGLERTQYF. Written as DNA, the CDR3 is TGCGCCAGCAGCGTGGGACTGGAGAGGACCCAGTACTTC.

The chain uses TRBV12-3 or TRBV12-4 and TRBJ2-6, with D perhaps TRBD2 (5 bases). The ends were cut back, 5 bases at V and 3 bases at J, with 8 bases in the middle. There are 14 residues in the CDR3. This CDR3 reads CASSNSGGANVLTF. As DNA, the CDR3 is TGTGCCAGCAGTAACAGCGGTGGGGCCAACGTCCTGACTTTC.

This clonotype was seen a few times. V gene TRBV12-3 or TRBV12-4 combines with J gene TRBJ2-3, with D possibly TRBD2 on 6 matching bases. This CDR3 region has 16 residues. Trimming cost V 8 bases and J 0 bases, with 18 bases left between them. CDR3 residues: CASPNGTRRSTDTQYF. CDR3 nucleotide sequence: TGTGCCAGCCCAAACGGGACTCGGCGGAGCACAGATACGCAGTATTTT.

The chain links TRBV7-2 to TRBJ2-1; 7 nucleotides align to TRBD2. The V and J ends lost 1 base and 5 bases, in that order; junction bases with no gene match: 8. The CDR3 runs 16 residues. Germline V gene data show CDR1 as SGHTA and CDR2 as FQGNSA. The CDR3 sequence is CASSLVWDYQNNEQFF. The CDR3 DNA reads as TGTGCCAGCAGCTTAGTCTGGGACTACCAGAACAATGAGCAGTTCTTC. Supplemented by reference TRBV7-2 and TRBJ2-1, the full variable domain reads GAGVSQSPSNKVTEKGKDVELRCDPISGHTALYWYRQSLGQGLEFLIYFQGNSAPDKSGLPSDRFSAERTGGSVSTLTIQRTQQEDSAVYLCASSLVWDYQNNEQFFGPGTRLTVL.

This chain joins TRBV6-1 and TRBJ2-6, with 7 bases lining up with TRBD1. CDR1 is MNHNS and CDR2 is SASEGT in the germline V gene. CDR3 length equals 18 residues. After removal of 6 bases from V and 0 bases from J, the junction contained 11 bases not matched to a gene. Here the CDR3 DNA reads TGTGCCAGCAGCAACGGACAGGTCCCCGACTCTGGGGCCAACGTCCTGACTTTC. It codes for CASSNGQVPDSGANVLTF.

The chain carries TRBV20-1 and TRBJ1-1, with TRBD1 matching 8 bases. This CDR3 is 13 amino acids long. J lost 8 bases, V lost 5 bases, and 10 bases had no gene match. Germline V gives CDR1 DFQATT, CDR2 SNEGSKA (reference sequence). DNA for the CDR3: TGCAGTGCTCGGACAGGGATTTTGAGAGAAGCTTTCTTT. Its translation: CSARTGILREAFF.

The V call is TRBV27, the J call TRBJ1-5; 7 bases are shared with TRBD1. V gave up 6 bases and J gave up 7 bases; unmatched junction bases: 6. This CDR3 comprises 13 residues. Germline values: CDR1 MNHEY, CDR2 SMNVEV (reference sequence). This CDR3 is CASRTGAEQPQHF. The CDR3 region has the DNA TGTGCCAGCAGAACAGGGGCTGAGCAGCCCCAGCATTTT.

The CDR3 region is CASTDGLAGGNEQFF. The CDR3 DNA reads as TGTGCCAGCACCGACGGACTAGCGGGAGGCAATGAGCAGTTCTTC. The chain combines TRBV11-1 with TRBJ2-1; the match to TRBD2 covers 14 bases. CDR3 length equals 15 residues. The J segment lost 6 bases and the V segment lost 7 bases, leaving 5 bases of the junction unmatched. Germline V lookup: CDR1 SGHAT, CDR2 FQDESV (reference sequence).

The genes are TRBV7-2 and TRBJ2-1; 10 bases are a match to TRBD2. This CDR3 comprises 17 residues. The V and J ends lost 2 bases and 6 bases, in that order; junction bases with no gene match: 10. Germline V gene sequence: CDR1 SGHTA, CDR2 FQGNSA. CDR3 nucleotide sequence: TGTGCCAGCAGCTTAATGGTAGTAGCGGGAGGCCCCAATGAGCAGTTCTTC. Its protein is CASSLMVVAGGPNEQFF.

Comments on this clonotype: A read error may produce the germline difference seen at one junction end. The CDR3: CASSRLGSSQPQHF. The CDR3 DNA follows: TGCGCCAGCAGCCGCCTGGGTAGCAGTCAGCCCCAGCATTTT. This chain joins TRBV4-3 and TRBJ1-5; D call uncertain. The CDR3 loop spans 14 amino acids. Germline V gene data show CDR1 as LGHNA and CDR2 as YSLEER.

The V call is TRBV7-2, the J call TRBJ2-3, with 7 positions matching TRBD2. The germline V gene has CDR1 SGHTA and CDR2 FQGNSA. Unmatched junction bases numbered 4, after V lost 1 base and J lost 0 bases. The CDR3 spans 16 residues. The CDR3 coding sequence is TGTGCCAGCAGCTTAGGCGGGCGGGGGAGCACAGATACGCAGTATTTT. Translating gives CASSLGGRGSTDTQYF.

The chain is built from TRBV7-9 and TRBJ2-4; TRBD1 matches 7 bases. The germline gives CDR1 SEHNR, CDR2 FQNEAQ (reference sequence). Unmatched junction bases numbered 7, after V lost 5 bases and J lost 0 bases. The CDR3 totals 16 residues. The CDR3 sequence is CASSHRDSLAKNIQYF. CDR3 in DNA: TGTGCCAGCAGCCACCGGGACAGTCTAGCCAAAAACATTCAGTACTTC.

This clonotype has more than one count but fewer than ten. The CDR3 loop reads CASSLGVWGNEQFF. The CDR3, as DNA: TGTGCCAGCAGTTTGGGAGTTTGGGGCAATGAGCAGTTCTTC. This sequence joins TRBV12-3 or TRBV12-4 and TRBJ2-1, with D tentatively TRBD2 (5 bases). This CDR3 has 14 residues. V lost 3 bases and J 6 bases, leaving 12 bases between the germline ends.

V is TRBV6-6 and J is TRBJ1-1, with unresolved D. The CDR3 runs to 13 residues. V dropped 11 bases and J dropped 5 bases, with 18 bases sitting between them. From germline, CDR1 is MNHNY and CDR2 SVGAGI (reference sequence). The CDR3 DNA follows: TGTGCCGGAGCGCGGGGAGAGGGTACTGAAGCTTTCTTT. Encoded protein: CAGARGEGTEAFF.

DNA of the CDR3: TGTGCCAGTAGTATAGTTGCAGGGGGCGGTTTCCAAAACATTCAGTACTTC. This codes for CASSIVAGGGFQNIQYF. The chain employs TRBV19 and TRBJ2-4; 8 positions agree with TRBD1. Germline V lookup: CDR1 LNHDA, CDR2 SQIVND (reference sequence). This CDR3 spans 17 amino acids. J was trimmed by 5 bases and V by 1 base; bases with no gene match: 10.

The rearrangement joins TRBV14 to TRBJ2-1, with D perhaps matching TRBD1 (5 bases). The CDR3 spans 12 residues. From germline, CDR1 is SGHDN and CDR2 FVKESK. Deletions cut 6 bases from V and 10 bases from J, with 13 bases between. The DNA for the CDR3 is TGTGCCAGCAGACGACAGCTAGAGGAGCAGTTCTTC. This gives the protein CASRRQLEEQFF.

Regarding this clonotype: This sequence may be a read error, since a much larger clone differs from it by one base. The CDR3 DNA is TGTGCCAACAGTGACAGGGGGAGCTCCTACGAGCAGTACTTC. This translates into CANSDRGSSYEQYF. The chain carries TRBV25-1 and TRBJ2-7, with 9 bases fitting TRBD1. Germline CDR1 MGHDK, CDR2 SYGVNS. The CDR3 runs 14 residues.

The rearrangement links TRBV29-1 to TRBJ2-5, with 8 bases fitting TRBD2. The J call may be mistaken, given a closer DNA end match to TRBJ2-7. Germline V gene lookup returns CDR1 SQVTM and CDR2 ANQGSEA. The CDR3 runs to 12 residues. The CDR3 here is CSVAGLAYEQYF. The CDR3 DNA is TGCAGCGTTGCCGGACTAGCATACGAGCAGTACTTC.

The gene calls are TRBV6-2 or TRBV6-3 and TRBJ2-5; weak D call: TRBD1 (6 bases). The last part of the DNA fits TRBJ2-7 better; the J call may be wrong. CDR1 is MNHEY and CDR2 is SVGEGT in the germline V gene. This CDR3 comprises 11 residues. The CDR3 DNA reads TGTGCCGGCCATACAGGGTGCGAGCAGTACTTC. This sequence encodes CAGHTGCEQYF.

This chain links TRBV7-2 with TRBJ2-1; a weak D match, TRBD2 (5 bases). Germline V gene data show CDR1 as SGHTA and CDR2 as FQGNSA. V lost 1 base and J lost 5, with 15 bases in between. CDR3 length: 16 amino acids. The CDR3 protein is CASSLGGGGGNNEQFF. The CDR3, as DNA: TGTGCCAGCAGCTTAGGAGGAGGAGGCGGTAACAATGAGCAGTTCTTC.